This is a list of T cell receptor beta chains from one sample in a study of blood T cell repertoires in COVID-19. Sequencing was performed with immunoSEQ multiplex PCR; in TCRdb, only in-frame clones are kept and a portion is missing. This table holds under 250,000 clones, about 86% found once. Source material: peripheral blood. These receptors came from a middle-aged man with active or convalescent COVID-19. CDR3s include the opening cysteine and the closing phenylalanine or tryptophan. The D gene is left open where the match is weak. Size tells how often a clone was seen (once, few, many) or the class of an expanded clone, and some rows leave it out.

j_call: TRBJ2-1
d_call: TRBD2
clone_size: NA
v_call: TRBV7-2
cdr3_aa: CASSPGPPAGGYNEQFF
cdr3_nt: TGTGCCAGCAGCCCCGGGCCCCCCGCGGGGGGCTACAATGAGCAGTTCTTC

j_call: TRBJ2-6
d_call: NA
clone_size: NA
v_call: TRBV29-1
cdr3_aa: CSVHGGRSGANVLTF
cdr3_nt: TGCAGCGTTCACGGCGGCCGCTCTGGGGCCAACGTCCTGACTTTC

j_call: TRBJ1-1
d_call: NA
clone_size: NA
v_call: TRBV4-2
cdr3_aa: CASSVQGDTEAFF
cdr3_nt: TGTGCCAGCAGCGTCCAGGGTGACACTGAAGCTTTCTTT

j_call: TRBJ2-2
d_call: NA
clone_size: NA
v_call: TRBV25-1
cdr3_aa: CASSDAGPNTGELFF
cdr3_nt: TGTGCCAGCAGTGATGCAGGTCCGAACACCGGGGAGCTGTTTTTT

j_call: TRBJ2-7
d_call: TRBD2
clone_size: NA
v_call: TRBV6-5
cdr3_aa: CASSKTSGGNLEQYF
cdr3_nt: TGTGCCAGCAGTAAGACTAGCGGGGGGAATCTCGAGCAGTACTTC

j_call: TRBJ2-1
d_call: TRBD2
clone_size: NA
v_call: TRBV5-1
cdr3_aa: CASSRTSGGSYNEQFF
cdr3_nt: TGCGCCAGCAGCCGGACTAGCGGGGGATCCTACAATGAGCAGTTCTTC

j_call: TRBJ2-5
d_call: TRBD2
clone_size: NA
v_call: TRBV6-1
cdr3_aa: CASSEDPSGEETQYF
cdr3_nt: TGTGCCAGCAGTGAAGACCCTAGCGGGGAAGAGACCCAGTACTTC

j_call: TRBJ2-7
d_call: NA
clone_size: NA
v_call: TRBV5-1
cdr3_aa: CASSSGQYEQYF
cdr3_nt: TGCGCCAGCAGTTCCGGACAGTACGAGCAGTACTTC

j_call: TRBJ2-6
d_call: NA
clone_size: NA
v_call: TRBV19
cdr3_aa: CASSIVVQSSGANVLTF
cdr3_nt: TGTGCCAGTAGTATCGTAGTACAGAGCTCTGGGGCCAACGTCCTGACTTTC

j_call: TRBJ1-3
d_call: TRBD1
clone_size: NA
v_call: TRBV4-3
cdr3_aa: CASSPQARGLGGNTIYF
cdr3_nt: TGCGCCAGCAGCCCCCAGGCGAGGGGGCTCGGTGGAAACACCATATATTTT

j_call: TRBJ1-4
d_call: NA
clone_size: once
v_call: TRBV20-1
cdr3_aa: CSASPLTNEKLFF
cdr3_nt: TGCAGTGCGAGTCCACTTACTAATGAAAAACTGTTTTTT